One sample yielded the 8 T cell receptor beta chains listed below, sequenced in a study of blood T cell repertoires in COVID-19. The assay was immunoSEQ multiplex PCR, and TCRdb's table has in-frame clones only and misses some. The sample carries 250,000 or so clones, around 89% recorded once. The specimen was PBMCs or T cells enriched from blood (not recorded which). Receptors originate from a middle-aged man who had recovered from COVID-19.

V and J are TRBV6-5 and TRBJ1-1; 7 bases are a match to TRBD1. Germline trimming cut 2 bases from V and 4 bases from J; bases unmatched to any gene: 4. The CDR3 spans 14 residues. CDR1 and CDR2 (germline): MNHEY, SVGAGI. The CDR3 sequence is CASSYQGVSTEAFF. In DNA, the CDR3 is TGTGCCAGCAGTTACCAGGGGGTAAGCACTGAAGCTTTCTTT.

The chain employs TRBV28 and TRBJ2-7; maybe TRBD2 (7 bases). V lost 5 bases and J 4 bases, leaving 24 bases between the germline ends. The CDR3 sequence is 17 residues long. The germline CDR1 and CDR2 sequences are MDHEN and SYDVKM. The CDR3 sequence is CASSPAGASGVKYEQYF. The CDR3 region has the DNA TGTGCCAGCAGTCCCGCAGGGGCTAGCGGAGTGAAATACGAGCAGTACTTC.

The chain links TRBV25-1 to TRBJ2-1; 10 positions match TRBD2. Germline V gene data show CDR1 as MGHDK and CDR2 as SYGVNS. The CDR3 consists of 14 residues. Unmatched junction bases numbered 3, after V lost 6 bases and J lost 4 bases. CDR3 coding DNA: TGTGCCAGCAGAGAAGCGGGAGGGTACAATGAGCAGTTCTTC. Its protein is CASREAGGYNEQFF.

This chain links TRBV18 with TRBJ1-1; 7 nucleotides line up with TRBD1. The CDR3 covers 15 residues. With 4 bases clipped from V and 2 bases from J, the junction kept 7 bases outside the gene matches. Per the germline V gene, CDR1 is KGHSH and CDR2 is LQKENI. CDR3 residues: CASSQETGSNTEAFF. The CDR3 coding sequence is TGTGCCAGCTCACAAGAGACAGGGTCTAACACTGAAGCTTTCTTT.

This chain uses TRBV18 with TRBJ1-1; tentatively, D is TRBD1 (5 bases). The CDR3 totals 16 residues. Trimming cost V 1 base and J 5 bases, with 17 bases left between them. Germline V CDR1 and CDR2: KGHSH, LQKENI. The CDR3: CASSPLEGLGKTEAFF. The CDR3 DNA follows: TGTGCCAGCTCACCACTGGAGGGGCTTGGGAAGACTGAAGCTTTCTTT.

This chain joins TRBV5-6 and TRBJ2-3, with 9 nucleotides matching TRBD2. V lost 5 bases to trimming and J lost 0 bases; unmatched junction nucleotides: 7. The CDR3 totals 16 residues. Germline assignment: CDR1 SGHDT and CDR2 YYEEEE. CDR3 bases: TGTGCCAGCAGTCTTCTAGCGGGAATGAGCACAGATACGCAGTATTTT. Its protein is CASSLLAGMSTDTQYF.

The chain combines TRBV21-1 with TRBJ2-7; the tabulated D call, TRBD1, remains unverified against the DNA. TRBV21-1 is shown as a pseudogene. The CDR3 length is 17 residues. The DNA of the CDR3 is TGTGCCAGCAGCGACCTTAGGGGCCCCCAAGTCCCCTACGAGCAGTACTTC. Translating it yields CASSDLRGPQVPYEQYF.

The chain uses TRBV5-1 and TRBJ2-3, with TRBD2 matching 7 bases. Germline V CDR1 and CDR2: SGHRS, YFSETQ. The CDR3 is 16 residues long. V lost 4 bases and J lost 4; bases outside the gene matches: 12. The CDR3 spells CASSAQPGGGADTQYF. For the CDR3, the DNA is TGCGCCAGCAGCGCCCAACCGGGGGGTGGGGCAGATACGCAGTATTTT.